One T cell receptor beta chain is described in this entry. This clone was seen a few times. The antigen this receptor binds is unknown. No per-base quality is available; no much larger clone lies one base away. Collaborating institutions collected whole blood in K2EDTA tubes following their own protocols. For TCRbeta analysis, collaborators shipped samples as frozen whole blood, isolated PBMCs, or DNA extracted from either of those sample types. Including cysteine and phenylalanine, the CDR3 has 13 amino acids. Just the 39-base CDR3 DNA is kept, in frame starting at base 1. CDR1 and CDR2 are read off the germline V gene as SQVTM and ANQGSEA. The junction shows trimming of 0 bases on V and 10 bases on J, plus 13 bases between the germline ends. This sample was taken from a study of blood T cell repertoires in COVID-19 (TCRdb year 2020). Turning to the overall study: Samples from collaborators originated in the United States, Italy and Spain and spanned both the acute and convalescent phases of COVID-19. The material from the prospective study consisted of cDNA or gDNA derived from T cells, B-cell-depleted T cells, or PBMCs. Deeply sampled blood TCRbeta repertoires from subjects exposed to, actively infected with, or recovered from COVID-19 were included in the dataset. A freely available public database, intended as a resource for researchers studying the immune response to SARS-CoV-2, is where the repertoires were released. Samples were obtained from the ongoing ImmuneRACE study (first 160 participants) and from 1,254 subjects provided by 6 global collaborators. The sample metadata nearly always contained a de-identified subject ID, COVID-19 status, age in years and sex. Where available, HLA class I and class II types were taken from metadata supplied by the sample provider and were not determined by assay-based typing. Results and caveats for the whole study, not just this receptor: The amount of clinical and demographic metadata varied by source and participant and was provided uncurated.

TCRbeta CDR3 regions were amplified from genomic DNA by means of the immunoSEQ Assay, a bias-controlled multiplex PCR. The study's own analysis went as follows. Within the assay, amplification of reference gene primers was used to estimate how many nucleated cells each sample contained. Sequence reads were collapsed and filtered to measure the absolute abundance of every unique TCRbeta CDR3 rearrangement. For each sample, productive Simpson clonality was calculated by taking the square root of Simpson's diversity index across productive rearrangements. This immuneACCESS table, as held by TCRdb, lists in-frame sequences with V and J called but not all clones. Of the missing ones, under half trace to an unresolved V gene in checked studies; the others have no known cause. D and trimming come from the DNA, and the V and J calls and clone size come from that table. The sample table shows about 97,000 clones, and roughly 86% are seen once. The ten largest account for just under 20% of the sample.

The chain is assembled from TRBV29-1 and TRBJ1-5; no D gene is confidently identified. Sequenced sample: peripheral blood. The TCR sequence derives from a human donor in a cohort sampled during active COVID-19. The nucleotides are TGCAGCGTTGAAGAACAAAGCGGTATTCCCCAGCATTTT. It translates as CSVEEQSGIPQHF.